This T cell receptor beta chain was identified during a study of graft-versus-host responses after intestinal transplantation. Study details: Among the recipients, all got anti-thymocyte globulin induction and then tacrolimus and steroids for about three years.

The table came from immunoSEQ multiplex PCR; TCRdb's copy has only in-frame clones and leaves some out. The table records around 100,000 clones, 93% of them present only once. Regarding the study as a whole: After transplant, early declines in HvG clones were associated with peak levels of circulating GvH clones. Recipient-marrow GvH clones were detected, some having first appeared in ileum or blood.

As concerns this clone: Its target is unknown.

The length of the CDR3 is 12 residues. Germline V gene data show CDR1 as ENHRY and CDR2 as SYGVKD. The V and J ends lost 3 bases and 5 bases respectively, with 8 bases between them. The TCR was taken from a human donor who received an intestinal transplant. The input for sequencing was unstimulated CD8+ T cells sorted from spleen or lymph node cells, taken before intestinal transplant. The V call is TRBV10-3, the J call TRBJ2-7; D possibly corresponds to TRBD2 (5 bases). The CDR3 spells CAISDEGHEQYF. The CDR3 bases are TGTGCCATCAGTGATGAGGGTCACGAGCAGTACTTC.